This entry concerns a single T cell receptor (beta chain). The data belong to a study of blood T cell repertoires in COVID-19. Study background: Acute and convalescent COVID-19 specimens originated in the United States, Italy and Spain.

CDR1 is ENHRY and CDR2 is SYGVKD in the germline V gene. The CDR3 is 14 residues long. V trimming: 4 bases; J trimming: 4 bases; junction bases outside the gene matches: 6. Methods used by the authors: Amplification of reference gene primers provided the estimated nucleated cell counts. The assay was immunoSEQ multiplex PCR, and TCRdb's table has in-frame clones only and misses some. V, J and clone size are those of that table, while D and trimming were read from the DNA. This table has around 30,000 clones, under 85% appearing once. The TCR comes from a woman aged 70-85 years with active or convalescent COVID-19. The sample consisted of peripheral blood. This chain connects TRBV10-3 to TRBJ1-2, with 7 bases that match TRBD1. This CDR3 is CAISAGGGFYGYTF. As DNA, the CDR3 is TGTGCCATCAGTGCGGGAGGGGGCTTCTATGGCTACACCTTC.